This TCR beta chain was identified during a study of graft-versus-host responses after intestinal transplantation (dated by TCRdb to the early 2020s). General notes on the study: Recipients received multivisceral, liver-intestinal, or isolated intestinal transplants. Anti-thymocyte globulin induction was given to all recipients, followed by maintenance tacrolimus and steroids for roughly 3 years. After intestinal transplantation, graft-versus-host and host-versus-graft alloreactive T cell clones in the graft, circulation and bone marrow were tracked using bulk TCR-beta CDR3 sequencing. Alloreactive clones were identified by sequencing pre-transplant mixed lymphocyte reaction products and comparing these products with unstimulated pre-transplant donor and recipient T cells. The cohort enrolled about two dozen intestinal transplant recipients including one retransplant, and a few patients lacking pretransplant specimens were excluded. A peak of at least 4% donor T cells among recipient peripheral blood mononuclear cells was the definition used for donor T cell macrochimerism. Rather than being sequenced by the commercial service, samples from three later patients were sequenced in-house on an Illumina MiSeq and processed with MiXCR.

What the work shows at the level of the full study, not this receptor alone: GvH clones turned up in recipient bone marrow, with some appearing earlier in ileal mucosa or blood, a pattern consistent with an intestinal mucosal origin. In patients with donor T cell macrochimerism, the allografts had high GvH to HvG T cell clonal ratios. Peak levels of circulating GvH clones were associated with declines in HvG clones early after transplant. Conclusions were limited by the relatively low number and heterogeneity of intestinal transplant patients.

The library was made by the immunoSEQ multiplex PCR assay. For most patients, genomic DNA was isolated with the Qiagen DNeasy Blood and Tissue Kit and shipped frozen to Adaptive Biotechnologies for TCR sequencing. Adaptive Biotechnologies carried out high-throughput TCR-beta CDR3 sequencing of genomic DNA for most patients. The paper's data handling went like this. TCR sequencing data for over 15 patients were retrieved from Adaptive's ImmunoSEQ software; three other patients were processed with MiXCR and VDJtools. To correct CD4 versus CD8 sorting errors, any sequence found in both subsets at a frequency ratio below 5:1 was removed. CDR3 nucleotide sequences shared between donor and recipient were removed because the origin of such sequences could not be assigned. To count as alloreactive, a clone needed at least 2-fold expansion over unstimulated cells and a minimum CFSE-low frequency of 0.002% (template counts) or 0.001% (read counts). A clone was considered mappable if detected in the sequenced pre-transplant spleen, lymph node, or MLR CFSE-low populations of the donor or recipient. The cumulative frequency of alloreactive clones was calculated as a percentage of all sequences, weighted by copy number. As stored in TCRdb, this immuneACCESS dataset retains in-frame rearrangements with V and J assigned. A fraction of the clones does not appear; measured against another copy, unresolved V genes explain less than half of the discrepancy, and the remainder lacks a known reason. The V and J calls and clone size come from that table; D and trimming were worked out from the DNA. For this sample there are roughly 92,000 clones; less than 90% appear just once. Roughly 0.3% of the sample is taken by the ten largest.

The germline V gene (reference sequence) provides CDR1 SEHNR and CDR2 FQNEAQ. The CDR3 sequence holds 13 residues, the cysteine and phenylalanine included. The CDR3 DNA has 39 bases and is translated from base 1. The V and J ends are trimmed by 5 bases and 3 bases, leaving 7 bases between them. Turning to this clone: It has no known antigen specificity. No base quality values were provided; no much bigger clone lies one nucleotide off.

The time point label, as the study defines it: cells obtained before transplantation from donor or recipient. CD3+CD4+ and CD3+CD8+ populations were FACS-sorted from unstimulated pre-transplant donor and recipient cells taken from spleen or lymph nodes. The source material was unstimulated CD4+ T cells sorted from spleen or lymph node cells, sampled before transplant. This TCR came from a human donor who was the organ donor for an intestinal transplant. The V gene is TRBV7-9 and the J gene is TRBJ2-2; a tentative D call is TRBD1 (5 bases match). The bases are TGTGCCAGCAGCCCACAGGACACCGGGGAGCTGTTTTTT. This encodes CASSPQDTGELFF. The CDR3, completed at both ends by the reference TRBV7-9 and TRBJ2-2 genes, gives the full variable domain DTGVSQNPRHKITKRGQNVTFRCDPISEHNRLYWYRQTLGQGPEFLTYFQNEAQLEKSRLLSDRFSAERPKGSFSTLEIQRTEQGDSAMYLCASSPQDTGELFFGEGSRLTVL.